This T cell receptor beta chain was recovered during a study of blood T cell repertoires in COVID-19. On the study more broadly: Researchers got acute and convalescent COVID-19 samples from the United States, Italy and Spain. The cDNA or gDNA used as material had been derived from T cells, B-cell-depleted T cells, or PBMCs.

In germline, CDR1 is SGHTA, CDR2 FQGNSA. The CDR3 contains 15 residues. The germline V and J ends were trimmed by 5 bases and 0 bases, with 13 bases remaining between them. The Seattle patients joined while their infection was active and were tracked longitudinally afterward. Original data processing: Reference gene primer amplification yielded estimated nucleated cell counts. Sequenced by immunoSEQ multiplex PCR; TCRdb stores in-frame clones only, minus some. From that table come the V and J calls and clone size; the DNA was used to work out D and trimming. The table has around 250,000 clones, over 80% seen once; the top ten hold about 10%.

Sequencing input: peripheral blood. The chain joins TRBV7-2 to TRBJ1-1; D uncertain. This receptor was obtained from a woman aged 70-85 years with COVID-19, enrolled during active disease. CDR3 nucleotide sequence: TGTGCCAGCAGCCTCACAACAGTACTGAACACTGAAGCTTTCTTT. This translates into CASSLTTVLNTEAFF. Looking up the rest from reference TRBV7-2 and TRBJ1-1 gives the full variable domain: GAGVSQSPSNKVTEKGKDVELRCDPISGHTALYWYRQSLGQGLEFLIYFQGNSAPDKSGLPSDRFSAERTGGSVSTLTIQRTQQEDSAVYLCASSLTTVLNTEAFFGQGTRLTVV.